This record looks at one TCR beta chain sequence and its context. The germline CDR1 and CDR2 sequences are SGHRS and YFSETQ. CDR3 length: 14 amino acids. J gave up 7 bases and V 3 bases, and 8 bases lay outside the gene matches. This sample was included in a study of patients and donors after allogeneic stem cell transplantation. TCRdb processed the RT-PCR reads anew with MiXCR; each CDR3 protein has one entry. This table has about 960,000 distinct CDR3 sequences, about a sixth appearing once. The sequencing input was blood, either unsorted or a sorted T cell fraction (not recorded which). This sequence was found in a human donor who was either an allogeneic HSCT recipient or a stem cell or donor lymphocyte infusion donor (not recorded which). It is not recorded whose cells these are; they may come from a transplant donor. This rearrangement joins TRBV5-1 to TRBJ2-7, with 9 bases fitting TRBD1. The CDR3 reads CASSYGTGTREQYF. DNA of the CDR3: TGCGCCAGCAGCTATGGGACAGGGACACGGGAGCAGTACTTC.